This T cell receptor (beta chain) originates from a study of CDR3 diversity in severe acne. TCRdb used MiXCR to reprocess the PCR reads, holding one entry per CDR3 protein. The profile shows around 100,000 distinct CDR3 sequences, roughly 51% of them singletons. The TCR comes from a male donor with acne. The sequenced sample was blood.

Here the CDR3 DNA reads TGCAGTGCTACTAAAGCGGGGGGGGACGAGACCCAGTACTTC. This translates into CSATKAGGDETQYF. The chain couples TRBV20-1 to TRBJ2-5; 10 bases agree with TRBD2. Germline loops: CDR1 DFQATT, CDR2 SNEGSKA (reference sequence). V lost 4 bases, J lost 5 bases, and 7 bases stayed unmatched. The CDR3 has 14 amino acids.